A single sample is the source of the 9 T cell receptor beta chains below, sequenced in a study of blood T cell repertoires in COVID-19. The table came from immunoSEQ multiplex PCR; TCRdb's copy has only in-frame clones and leaves some out. The sample lists hundreds of thousands of clones, around nine tenths occurring once. Sequencing was done on a sample of peripheral blood. These receptors were taken from a man aged 60 to 69 who had recovered from COVID-19.

The chain is built from TRBV10-3 and TRBJ2-7, with 9 nucleotides matching TRBD1. The germline gives CDR1 ENHRY, CDR2 SYGVKD. CDR3 length equals 14 residues. Germline trimming cut 7 bases from V and 1 base from J; bases unmatched to any gene: 5. The CDR3 spells CAITAGTGSYEQYF. CDR3 in DNA: TGTGCCATCACCGCCGGGACAGGGTCCTACGAGCAGTACTTC.

The chain combines TRBV3-1 (or the pseudogene TRBV3-2) with TRBJ2-3; TRBD2 matches at 8 bases. CDR3 length equals 15 residues. Germline CDR1 LGHDT, CDR2 YNNKEL (reference sequence). V trimming: 1 base; J trimming: 6 bases; junction bases outside the gene matches: 6. The CDR3 sequence: CASSQGRASGDTQYF. In DNA, the CDR3 is TGTGCCAGCAGCCAAGGAAGGGCTAGCGGGGATACGCAGTATTTT.

This chain connects TRBV5-1 to TRBJ2-1; TRBD2 aligns across 7 bases. Germline V lookup: CDR1 SGHRS, CDR2 YFSETQ. Germline trimming cut 4 bases from V and 6 bases from J; bases unmatched to any gene: 10. This CDR3 is built from 15 residues. The CDR3 loop reads CASSPSGVRGNEQFF. DNA of the CDR3: TGCGCCAGCAGCCCGAGCGGGGTTAGAGGCAATGAGCAGTTCTTC.

The chain is built from TRBV7-8 and TRBJ2-1, with 9 positions matching TRBD1. The CDR3 contains 15 residues. V trimming: 0 bases; J trimming: 7 bases; junction bases outside the gene matches: 4. Per the germline V gene, CDR1 is SGHVS and CDR2 is FQNEAQ. The CDR3: CASSLATGGWNEQFF. CDR3 coding DNA: TGTGCCAGCAGCTTAGCGACAGGGGGATGGAATGAGCAGTTCTTC.

The rearrangement uses TRBV2 and TRBJ1-5; 8 bases map to TRBD1. Germline V gene lookup returns CDR1 SNHLY and CDR2 FYNNEI. J gave up 7 bases and V 11 bases, and 7 bases lay outside the gene matches. The CDR3 is 12 residues long. The CDR3 DNA reads as TGTGCCGGTGGACAGGGAAGACAGCCCCAGCATTTT. As protein: CAGGQGRQPQHF.

This rearrangement joins TRBV28 to TRBJ2-7; the D gene is possibly TRBD2 (6 bases). The CDR3 is 16 amino acids. The V and J ends lost 8 bases and 5 bases respectively, with 25 bases between them. CDR1 is MDHEN and CDR2 is SYDVKM in the germline V gene. The CDR3 is CASVPSRRGGGNEQYF. The DNA of the CDR3 is TGTGCCAGCGTCCCGTCAAGGAGGGGAGGTGGGAACGAGCAGTACTTC.

V is TRBV7-8 and J is TRBJ2-2; D is possibly TRBD1 (6 bases). The germline gives CDR1 SGHVS, CDR2 FQNEAQ. V was shortened by 8 bases and J by 2 bases, with 12 bases between the two germline ends. The CDR3 length is 14 residues. The DNA for the CDR3 is TGTGCCAGCGCGCCCAGGGGAAACACCGGGGAGCTGTTTTTT. Translating gives CASAPRGNTGELFF.

This sequence joins TRBV18 and TRBJ2-1, with TRBD1 matching 8 bases. Germline trimming cut 0 bases from V and 2 bases from J; bases unmatched to any gene: 3. Per the germline V gene, CDR1 is KGHSH and CDR2 is LQKENI. The CDR3 sequence is 16 residues long. The CDR3 sequence is CASSPPNRGTYNEQFF. The CDR3 region has the DNA TGTGCCAGCTCACCACCAAACAGGGGGACCTACAATGAGCAGTTCTTC.

This chain links TRBV6-6 with TRBJ2-3, with D possibly being TRBD1 (6 bases). CDR3 length: 13 residues. V lost 2 bases and J 5 bases, leaving 8 bases between the germline ends. Per germline, CDR1 MNHNY and CDR2 SVGAGI (reference sequence). The DNA of the CDR3 is TGTGCCAGCAGTTACGAGGGGGTAGATACGCAGTATTTT. Translating it yields CASSYEGVDTQYF.